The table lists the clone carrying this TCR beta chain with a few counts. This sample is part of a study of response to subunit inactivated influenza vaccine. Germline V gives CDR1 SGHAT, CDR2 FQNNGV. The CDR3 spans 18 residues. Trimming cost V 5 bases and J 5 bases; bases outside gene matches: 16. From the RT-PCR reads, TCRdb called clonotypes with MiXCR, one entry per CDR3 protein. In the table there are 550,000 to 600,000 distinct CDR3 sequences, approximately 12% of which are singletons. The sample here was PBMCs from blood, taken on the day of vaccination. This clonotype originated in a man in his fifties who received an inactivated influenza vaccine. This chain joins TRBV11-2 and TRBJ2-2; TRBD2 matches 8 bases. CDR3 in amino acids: CASSPQGILAVGTGELFF. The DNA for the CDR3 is TGTGCCAGCAGCCCCCAGGGGATACTAGCGGTGGGGACCGGGGAGCTGTTTTTT. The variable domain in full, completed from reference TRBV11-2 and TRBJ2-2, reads EAGVAQSPRYKIIEKRQSVAFWCNPISGHATLYWYQQILGQGPKLLIQFQNNGVVDDSQLPKDRFSAERLKGVDSTLKIQPAKLEDSAVYLCASSPQGILAVGTGELFFGEGSRLTVL.